The source of this TCR beta chain is a study of T-cell memory formation after mild COVID-19. Study-level results: CD4+ contracting clones lay mainly in CM and EM, CD8+ ones in EMRA. Within pre-infection memory, some responding clones were found, suggesting cross-reactive memory joined. Contracting clones, day 15 to 85, had balanced CD4/CD8, and later expanders favored CD4+.

Constant-segment primers served in 5'RACE that generated TCR alpha and TCR beta cDNA libraries bearing sample barcodes and UMIs. One entry per CDR3 protein results from TCRdb running MiXCR on the 5' RACE reads. Of under 250,000 distinct CDR3 sequences in the sample, about 27% are singletons; the top ten hold about 10%. There are 15 residues in the CDR3. V lost 3 bases, J lost 3 bases, and 18 bases lay in between. CDR1 and CDR2 (germline): SQVTM, ANQGSEA. This clonotype was counted a few times. Its cognate antigen is unknown. What was sequenced was PBMCs or a T cell subset sorted from them (not recorded which). This receptor was identified in an adult woman who had mild COVID-19 (a few samples of this study predate the infection). Cell type and time point are not known. The V call is TRBV29-1, the J call TRBJ2-7; D uncertain. This chain's CDR3 is CSVDGNQGQGYEQYF. In DNA form, the CDR3 reads TGCAGCGTTGACGGCAACCAAGGGCAAGGCTACGAGCAGTACTTC.